This T cell receptor beta chain was identified in a study of beta chain features in type 1 diabetes. The study, taken as a whole, reports: TCRB CDR3s were moderately but significantly shorter in Type 1 diabetes patients in all four CD4+ subsets. High-TCR-expressing cells could be over-represented by cDNA sequencing. Reduced insertions and increased deletions marked VDJ junctions in type 1 diabetes patients.

This clone was observed a handful of times. Its antigen is unidentified. Germline CDR1 is SGHTA and CDR2 is FQGTGA. The CDR3 has 17 residues. Trimming cost V 0 bases and J 2 bases, with 15 bases left between them. The entirety of the isolated RNA underwent reverse transcription, so expressed TCRB transcripts were sequenced. Several million reads were obtained on average from naive, central memory and regulatory T cell samples. Produced via immunoSEQ multiplex PCR; TCRdb's table is partial and in-frame only. The sample contains a few hundred thousand clones, around 9.6% of which appear only once. This chain links TRBV7-3 with TRBJ2-3, with D possibly TRBD1 on 6 matching bases. The source material was central memory CD4+ T cells from blood. The receptor was isolated from a man aged 30-40 years with type 1 diabetes. CDR3 amino acids: CASSLTLAGAHTDTQYF. The CDR3 DNA sequence: TGTGCCAGCAGCTTAACGTTGGCAGGGGCCCACACAGATACGCAGTATTTT.